Listed here are 2 T cell receptor beta chains from one sample, sequenced in a study of blood T cell repertoires in COVID-19. Measured with immunoSEQ multiplex PCR; TCRdb has only the in-frame clones, and not every one. The repertoire holds more than 150,000 clones, roughly 89% seen once, with roughly 0.9% in the top ten. The sequenced sample consisted of peripheral blood. The origin of the receptors is a woman between 18 and 30 years old who had recovered from COVID-19.

The V call is TRBV3-1 (or the pseudogene TRBV3-2), the J call TRBJ1-6; no definite D call. CDR3 size: 14 residues. CDR1 is LGHDT and CDR2 is YNNKEL in the germline V gene (reference sequence). Trimming pared 6 bases from V and 13 bases from J, leaving 19 bases between. This chain's CDR3 is CASSDGRGLFPLHF. The DNA for the CDR3 is TGTGCCAGCAGTGACGGACGGGGTCTTTTCCCCCTCCACTTT.

This chain uses TRBV5-1 with TRBJ2-1; 9 positions match TRBD2. V lost 5 bases to trimming and J lost 4 bases; unmatched junction nucleotides: 7. CDR3 length: 15 residues. Per germline, CDR1 SGHRS and CDR2 YFSETQ. CDR3 region: CASRLIAGDYNEQFF. Here the CDR3 DNA reads TGCGCCAGCAGGCTCATAGCGGGAGATTACAATGAGCAGTTCTTC.